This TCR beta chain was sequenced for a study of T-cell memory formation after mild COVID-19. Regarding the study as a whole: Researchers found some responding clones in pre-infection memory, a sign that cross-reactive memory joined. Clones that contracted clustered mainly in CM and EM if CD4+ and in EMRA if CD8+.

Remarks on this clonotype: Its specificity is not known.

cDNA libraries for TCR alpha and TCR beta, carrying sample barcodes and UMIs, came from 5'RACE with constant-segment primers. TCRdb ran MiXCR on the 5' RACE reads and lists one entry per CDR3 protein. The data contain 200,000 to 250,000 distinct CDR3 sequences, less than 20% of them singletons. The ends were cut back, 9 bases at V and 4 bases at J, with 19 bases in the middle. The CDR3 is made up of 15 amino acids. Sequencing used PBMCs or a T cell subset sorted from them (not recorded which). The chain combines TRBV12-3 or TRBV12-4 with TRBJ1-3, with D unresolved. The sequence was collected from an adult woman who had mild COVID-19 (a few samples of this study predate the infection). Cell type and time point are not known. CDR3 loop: CASQIDTLLGNTIYF. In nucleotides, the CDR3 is TGTGCCAGTCAAATTGATACACTCTTGGGAAACACCATATATTTT.